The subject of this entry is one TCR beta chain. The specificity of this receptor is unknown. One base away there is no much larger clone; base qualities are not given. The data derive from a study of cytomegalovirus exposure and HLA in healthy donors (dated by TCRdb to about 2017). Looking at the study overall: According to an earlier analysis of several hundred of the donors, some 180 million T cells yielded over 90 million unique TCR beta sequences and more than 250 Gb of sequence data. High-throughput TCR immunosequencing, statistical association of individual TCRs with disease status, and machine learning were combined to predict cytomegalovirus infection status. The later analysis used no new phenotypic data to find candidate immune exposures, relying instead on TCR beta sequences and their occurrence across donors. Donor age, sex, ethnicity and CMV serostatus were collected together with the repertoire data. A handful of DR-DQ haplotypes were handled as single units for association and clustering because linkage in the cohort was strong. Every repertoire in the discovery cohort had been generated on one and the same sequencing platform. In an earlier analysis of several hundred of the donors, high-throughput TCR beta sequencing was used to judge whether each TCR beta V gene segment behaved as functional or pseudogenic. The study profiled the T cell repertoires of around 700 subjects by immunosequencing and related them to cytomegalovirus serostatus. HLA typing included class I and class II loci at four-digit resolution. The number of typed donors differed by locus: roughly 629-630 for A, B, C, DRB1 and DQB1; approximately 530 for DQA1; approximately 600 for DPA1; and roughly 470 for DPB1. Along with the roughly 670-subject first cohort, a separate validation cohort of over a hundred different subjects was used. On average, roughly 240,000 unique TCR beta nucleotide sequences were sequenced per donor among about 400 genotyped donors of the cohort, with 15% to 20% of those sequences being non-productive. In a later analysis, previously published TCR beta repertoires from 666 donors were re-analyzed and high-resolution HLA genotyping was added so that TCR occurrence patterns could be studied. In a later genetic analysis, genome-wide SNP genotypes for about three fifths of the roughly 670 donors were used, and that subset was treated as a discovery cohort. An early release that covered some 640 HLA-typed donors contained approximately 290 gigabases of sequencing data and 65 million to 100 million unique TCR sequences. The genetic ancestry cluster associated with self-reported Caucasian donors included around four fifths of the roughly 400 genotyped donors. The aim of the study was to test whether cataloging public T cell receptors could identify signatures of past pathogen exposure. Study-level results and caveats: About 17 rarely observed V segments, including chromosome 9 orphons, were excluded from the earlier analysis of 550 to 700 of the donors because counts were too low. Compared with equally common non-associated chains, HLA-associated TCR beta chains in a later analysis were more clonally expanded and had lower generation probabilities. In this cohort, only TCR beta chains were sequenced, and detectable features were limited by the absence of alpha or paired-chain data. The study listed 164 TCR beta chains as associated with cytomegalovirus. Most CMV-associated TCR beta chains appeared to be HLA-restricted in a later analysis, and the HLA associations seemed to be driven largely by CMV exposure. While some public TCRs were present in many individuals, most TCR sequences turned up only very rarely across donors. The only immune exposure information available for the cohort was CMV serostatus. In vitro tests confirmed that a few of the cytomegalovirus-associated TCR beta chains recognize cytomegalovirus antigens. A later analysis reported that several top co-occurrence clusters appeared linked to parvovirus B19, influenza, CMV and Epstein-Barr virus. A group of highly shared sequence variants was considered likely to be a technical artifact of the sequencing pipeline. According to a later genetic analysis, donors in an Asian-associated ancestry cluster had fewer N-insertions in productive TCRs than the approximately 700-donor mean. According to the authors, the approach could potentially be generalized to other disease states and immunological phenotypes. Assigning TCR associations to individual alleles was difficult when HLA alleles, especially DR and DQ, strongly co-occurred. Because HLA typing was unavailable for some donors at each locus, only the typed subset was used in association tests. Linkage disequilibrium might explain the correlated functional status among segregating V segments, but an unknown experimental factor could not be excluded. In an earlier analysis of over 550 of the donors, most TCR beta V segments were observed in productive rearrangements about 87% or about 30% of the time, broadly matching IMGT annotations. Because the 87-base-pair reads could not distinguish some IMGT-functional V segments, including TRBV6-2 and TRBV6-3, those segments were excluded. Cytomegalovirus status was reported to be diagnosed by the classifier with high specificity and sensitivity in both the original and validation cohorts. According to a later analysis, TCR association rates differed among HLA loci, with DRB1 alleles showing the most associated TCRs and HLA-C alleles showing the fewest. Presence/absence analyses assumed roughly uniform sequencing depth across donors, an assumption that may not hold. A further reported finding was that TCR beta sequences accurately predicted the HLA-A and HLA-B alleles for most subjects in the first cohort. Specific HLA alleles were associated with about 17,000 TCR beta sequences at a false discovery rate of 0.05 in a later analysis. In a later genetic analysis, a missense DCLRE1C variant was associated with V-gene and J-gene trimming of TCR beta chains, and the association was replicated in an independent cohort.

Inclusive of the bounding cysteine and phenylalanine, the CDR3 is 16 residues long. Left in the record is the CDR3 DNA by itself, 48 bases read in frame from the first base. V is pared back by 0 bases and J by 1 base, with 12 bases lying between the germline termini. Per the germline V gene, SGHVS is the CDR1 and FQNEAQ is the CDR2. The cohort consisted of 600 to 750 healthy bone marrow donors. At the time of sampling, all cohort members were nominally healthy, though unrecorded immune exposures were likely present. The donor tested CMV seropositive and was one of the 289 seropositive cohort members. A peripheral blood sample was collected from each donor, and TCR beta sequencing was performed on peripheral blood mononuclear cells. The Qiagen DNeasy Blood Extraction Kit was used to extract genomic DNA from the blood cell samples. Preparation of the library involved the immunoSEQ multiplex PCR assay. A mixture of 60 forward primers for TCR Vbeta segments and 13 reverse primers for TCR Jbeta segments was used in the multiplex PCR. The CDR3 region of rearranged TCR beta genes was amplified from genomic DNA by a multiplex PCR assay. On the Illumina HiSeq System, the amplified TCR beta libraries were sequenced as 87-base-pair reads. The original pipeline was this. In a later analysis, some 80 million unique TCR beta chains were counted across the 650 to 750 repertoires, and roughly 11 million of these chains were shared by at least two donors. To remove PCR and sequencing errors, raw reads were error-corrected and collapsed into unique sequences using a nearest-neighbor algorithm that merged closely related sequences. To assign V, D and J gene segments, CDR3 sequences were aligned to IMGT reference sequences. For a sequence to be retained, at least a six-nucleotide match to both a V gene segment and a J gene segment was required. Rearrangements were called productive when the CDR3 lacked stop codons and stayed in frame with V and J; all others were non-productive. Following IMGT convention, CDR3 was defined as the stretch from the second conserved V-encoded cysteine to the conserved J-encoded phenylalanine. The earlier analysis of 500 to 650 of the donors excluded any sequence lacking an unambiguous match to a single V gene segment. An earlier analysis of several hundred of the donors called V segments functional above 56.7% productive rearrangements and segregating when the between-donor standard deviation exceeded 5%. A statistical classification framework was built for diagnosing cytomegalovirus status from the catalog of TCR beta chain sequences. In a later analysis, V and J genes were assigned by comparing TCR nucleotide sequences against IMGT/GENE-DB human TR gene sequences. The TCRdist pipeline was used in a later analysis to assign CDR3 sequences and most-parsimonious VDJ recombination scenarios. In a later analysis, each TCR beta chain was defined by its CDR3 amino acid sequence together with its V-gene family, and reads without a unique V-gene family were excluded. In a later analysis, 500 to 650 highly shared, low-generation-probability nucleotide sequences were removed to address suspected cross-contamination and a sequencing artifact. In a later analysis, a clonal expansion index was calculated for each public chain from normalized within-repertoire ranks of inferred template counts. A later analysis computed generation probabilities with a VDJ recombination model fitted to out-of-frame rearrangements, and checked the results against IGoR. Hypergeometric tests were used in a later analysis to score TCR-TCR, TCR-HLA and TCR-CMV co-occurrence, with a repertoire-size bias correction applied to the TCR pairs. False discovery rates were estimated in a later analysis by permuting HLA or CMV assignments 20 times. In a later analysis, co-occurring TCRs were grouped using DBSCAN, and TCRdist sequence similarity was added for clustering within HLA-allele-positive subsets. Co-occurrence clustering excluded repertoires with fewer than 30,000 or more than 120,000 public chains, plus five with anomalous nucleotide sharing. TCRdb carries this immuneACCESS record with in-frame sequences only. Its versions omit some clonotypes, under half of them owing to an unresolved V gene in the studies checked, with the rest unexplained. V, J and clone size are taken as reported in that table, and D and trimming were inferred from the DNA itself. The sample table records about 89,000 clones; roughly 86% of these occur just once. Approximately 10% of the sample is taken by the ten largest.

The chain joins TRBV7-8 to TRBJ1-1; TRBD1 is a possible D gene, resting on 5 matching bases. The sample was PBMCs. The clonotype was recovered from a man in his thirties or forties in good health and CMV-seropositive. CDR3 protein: CASSLARTIANTEAFF. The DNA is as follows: TGTGCCAGCAGCTTAGCGAGGACAATCGCGAACACTGAAGCTTTCTTT.